Listed below are T cell receptor beta chains from one sample, sequenced in a study of T cell repertoires in cytomegalovirus infection. Using its own MiXCR run on the reads, TCRdb lists one record per CDR3 protein. The profile shows roughly 500,000 distinct CDR3 sequences, 30% to 40% of them singletons. Antigens of these TCRs are unknown. Sample: cultured PBMCs, taken from culture after CMV antigen stimulation. These receptors originate from a human donor in good health (CMV status not recorded). Some clones in this sample may be carry-over from other donors' samples. Each CDR3 is given with its conserved first and last residue.

>TRBJ2-3|TRBV7-2
CASSPPPTPLAGGLGDTQYF
>TRBJ1-5|TRBV28
CASSPLGGYSNQPQHF
>TRBJ2-2|TRBV5-4
CASSGIGMGELFF
>TRBJ2-7|TRBV4-1
CASSQRDGSSYEQYF
>TRBJ1-6|TRBV20-1
CSASADSRTSSYNSPLHF
>TRBJ2-1|TRBV4-3
CASSPGTSGRFEQFF
>TRBJ1-6|TRBV6-5
CASSYSIGGSSYNSPLHF
>TRBJ1-2|TRBV7-8
CASSLRTTGSNYGYTF
>TRBJ2-2|TRBV24-1
CATRRGQDTGELFF
>TRBJ1-5|TRBV10-3
CAISETGVDQPQHF
>TRBJ1-3|TRBV7-9
CASSRGGAELSGNTIYF
>TRBJ2-5|TRBV27
CASRPSVPGQGGETQYF
>TRBJ2-5|TRBV4-3
CASSEGLGIDSQETQYF
>TRBJ1-3|TRBV7-2
CASSTGAGSGNTIYF
>TRBJ1-1|TRBV6-1
CASSEAPGQGKAFF
>TRBJ2-6|TRBV12-3/TRBV12-4
CASSTGQGASGANVLTF
>TRBJ2-3|TRBV27
CASSLSRSADTQYF
>TRBJ1-1|TRBV19
CASSSTLNTEASF
>TRBJ1-2|TRBV7-2
CASSLNTQGYTF
>TRBJ2-2|TRBV20-1
CSARIRDRDTGELFF
>TRBJ1-2|TRBV30
CAWSVRTNYGYTF
>TRBJ2-3|TRBV7-2
CASSLWERAQYF
>TRBJ2-1|TRBV20-1
CSAATSGAYNEQFF
>TRBJ2-2|TRBV29-1
CSARGDTGELFF